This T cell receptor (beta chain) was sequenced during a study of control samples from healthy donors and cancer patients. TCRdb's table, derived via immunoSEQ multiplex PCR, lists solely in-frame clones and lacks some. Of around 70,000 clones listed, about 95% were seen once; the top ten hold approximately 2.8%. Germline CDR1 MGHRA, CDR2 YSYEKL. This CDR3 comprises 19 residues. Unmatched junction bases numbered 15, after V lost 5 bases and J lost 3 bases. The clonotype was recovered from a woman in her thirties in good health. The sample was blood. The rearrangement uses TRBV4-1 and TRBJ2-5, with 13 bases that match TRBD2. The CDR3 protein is CASSSVPGLAGRVEETQYF. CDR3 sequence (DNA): TGCGCCAGCAGCTCGGTTCCGGGACTAGCGGGGCGGGTCGAAGAGACCCAGTACTTC.